Listed below are T cell receptor beta chains from one sample, sequenced in a study of PD-L1 blockade in urothelial cancer. Here immunoSEQ multiplex PCR was the method, and the copy in TCRdb shows in-frame clones only, minus some. This table holds more than 65,000 clones, about 90% found once. The starting material was PBMCs, obtained around atezolizumab (anti-PD-L1) treatment. All receptors come from a woman aged 65 to 85 with urothelial cancer. CDR3s leave out the opening cysteine and the closing phenylalanine or tryptophan. Fields, in order: J gene, V gene, CDR3 protein.

>TRBJ2-7|TRBV25-1
ASSEWQGGYEQY
>TRBJ2-2|TRBV11-3
ASSRQGANTGELF
>TRBJ2-7|TRBV5-1
ASSSTNPGQGAYEQY
>TRBJ2-5|TRBV5-1
ASSVGDHQETQY
>TRBJ2-1|TRBV9
ASSGSPTHTGGYQNEQF
>TRBJ2-1|TRBV9
ASSATSGAYNEQF
>TRBJ1-2|TRBV5-6
ASSAGPVDRDGYT
>TRBJ2-2|TRBV5-1
ASSLRQLNTGELF
>TRBJ2-7|TRBV28
ASSFRRQTYEQY
>TRBJ1-2|TRBV28
ASSTTGTSGGYT
>TRBJ1-2|TRBV7-2
ASSPGGDGYT
>TRBJ2-2|TRBV7-2
ASSLRFSVLGELF
>TRBJ2-3|TRBV5-4
ASSAPGQPTDTQY
>TRBJ2-1|TRBV29-1
SVEIRQGAYNEQF
>TRBJ2-7|TRBV9
ASSVGGGPYEQY
>TRBJ1-2|TRBV27
ASSLWPTNYGYT
>TRBJ2-7|TRBV7-6
ASSRGGPSYEQY
>TRBJ2-1|TRBV5-1
ASSSDGYNEQF
>TRBJ2-1|TRBV2
ASSEQRRTGGYNEQF
>TRBJ2-2|TRBV27
ASSADDRGTGELF
>TRBJ2-2|TRBV7-3
ASSLEGLAGNTGELF
>TRBJ2-7|TRBV7-9
ASSRGQAPSYEQY
>TRBJ1-2|TRBV27
ASSRGYGYT
>-|TRBV6-5
ASSYSGQGANEQY
>TRBJ1-2|TRBV11-2
ASSLPMGQGGGYT
>TRBJ1-2|TRBV28
ASSPPTGTNYGYT
>TRBJ2-7|TRBV7-2
ASSPTSGGAYEQY
>TRBJ2-1|TRBV19
ASTRAGNEQF
>TRBJ1-3|TRBV11-2
ASSAQGPSGNTIY
>TRBJ2-7|TRBV5-1
ASSFGGESDEQY
>TRBJ2-1|TRBV6-5
ASRRAGEYEQF
>TRBJ2-5|TRBV5-4
ASSLPGGETQY
>TRBJ2-7|TRBV6-5
ASSYARGDYEQY
>TRBJ2-7|TRBV19
ASRDRRSYEQY
>TRBJ2-5|TRBV5-4
ASSAGTSRFLQETQY
>TRBJ2-1|TRBV6-5
ASSYRTLTVYNEQF
>TRBJ2-1|TRBV5-1
ASSPGTSGRGLNEQF
>TRBJ1-5|TRBV4-1
ASSPQSWREGHQPQH
>TRBJ1-4|TRBV15
ATSRDRLENEKLF
>TRBJ2-1|TRBV5-1
ASSFALADYNEQF
>TRBJ2-2|TRBV5-6
ASSLAYTGELF
>TRBJ1-2|TRBV18
ASSPGVGSNYGYT
>TRBJ1-5|TRBV4-1
ASSQDRQVNQPQH
>TRBJ2-7|TRBV14
ASSQDQASYEQY
>TRBJ1-3|TRBV28
ASSSPTVRNTIY
>TRBJ1-1|TRBV7-6
ASSLARETEMNTEAF
>TRBJ1-4|TRBV19
ASSTTGPKEKLF
>TRBJ2-1|TRBV9
ASSVNPPLRQGGKNEQF
>TRBJ1-2|TRBV19
ASIPRGPTGTGFGYT
>TRBJ2-3|TRBV19
ASSRGFTDTQY
>TRBJ1-1|TRBV19
ASSIGLGGNTEAF
>TRBJ1-1|TRBV2
ASSGQKNTEAF
>TRBJ2-2|TRBV19
ASSRGAPKTSTSGRRENTGELF
>TRBJ2-1|TRBV28
ASSWTATSLPF
>TRBJ2-1|TRBV27
ASSLGRLARNEQF
>TRBJ1-4|TRBV11-2
ASSFGGGAEEKLF
>TRBJ2-2|TRBV5-8
ASSTGTGLTGELF
>TRBJ1-2|TRBV30
AWSPVYGYT
>TRBJ2-1|TRBV27
ASSLREGDEQF